A selection of T cell receptor beta chains follows, all from one sample in a study of CD8 T cells in ankylosing spondylitis. MiXCR, run by TCRdb on the 5' RACE reads, gives a single entry per CDR3 protein. The data show 200,000 to 300,000 distinct CDR3 sequences, 20% to 30% seen once. Material for sequencing was blood, either unsorted or a sorted T cell fraction (not recorded which). These receptors originate from a male donor with ankylosing spondylitis or in good health (not recorded which). Each CDR3 is given with its conserved first and last residue. Each record gives: J gene, V gene, clone size, D gene, CDR3 protein, CDR3 DNA. D genes are given only for firm matches. Clone size is stated in some rows and not others, as once, few, many or a class when expanded.

J gene: TRBJ2-7; V gene: TRBV5-1; clone size: many; D gene: TRBD1; CDR3 protein: CASSDPGQTYEQYF; CDR3 DNA: TGCGCCAGCAGCGATCCGGGACAGACCTACGAGCAGTACTTC
J gene: TRBJ2-7; V gene: TRBV4-1; clone size: many; D gene: TRBD2; CDR3 protein: CASSRTSGGSYEQYF; CDR3 DNA: TGCGCCAGCAGCCGCACTAGCGGGGGGTCCTACGAGCAGTACTTC
J gene: TRBJ2-3; V gene: TRBV9; clone size: many; D gene: TRBD2; CDR3 protein: CASSVGPGTSGGASDTQYF; CDR3 DNA: TGTGCCAGCAGCGTAGGTCCCGGGACTAGCGGGGGGGCGTCAGATACGCAGTATTTT
J gene: TRBJ1-2; V gene: TRBV29-1; clone size: many; D gene: -; CDR3 protein: CSVEVIGPGGYTF; CDR3 DNA: TGCAGCGTTGAAGTTATCGGTCCGGGAGGCTACACCTTC
J gene: TRBJ2-7; V gene: TRBV20-1; clone size: many; D gene: TRBD1; CDR3 protein: CSASRDSAYEQYF; CDR3 DNA: TGCAGTGCTAGCCGGGACAGCGCGTACGAGCAGTACTTC
J gene: TRBJ2-1; V gene: TRBV20-1; clone size: -; D gene: TRBD2; CDR3 protein: CSARDTGGPYNEQFF; CDR3 DNA: TGCAGTGCTAGAGATACGGGGGGTCCCTACAATGAGCAGTTCTTC
J gene: TRBJ2-6; V gene: TRBV6-4; clone size: few; D gene: -; CDR3 protein: CASTPAGQEGDVLTF; CDR3 DNA: TGTGCCAGCACACCCGCCGGGCAGGAGGGGGACGTCCTGACTTTC
J gene: TRBJ1-1; V gene: TRBV20-1; clone size: many; D gene: TRBD1; CDR3 protein: CSAEDRGGGTEAFF; CDR3 DNA: TGCAGTGCTGAGGACAGGGGAGGCGGCACTGAAGCTTTCTTT
J gene: TRBJ1-2; V gene: TRBV12-3/TRBV12-4; clone size: -; D gene: -; CDR3 protein: CASSFRQTNYGYTF; CDR3 DNA: TGTGCCAGCAGTTTTCGACAGACTAACTATGGCTACACCTTC
J gene: TRBJ1-6; V gene: TRBV20-1; clone size: -; D gene: -; CDR3 protein: CSAISGVHTSSPLHF; CDR3 DNA: TGCAGTGCAATCTCAGGGGTACATACATCCTCACCCCTCCACTTT
J gene: TRBJ2-3; V gene: TRBV4-1; clone size: -; D gene: TRBD1; CDR3 protein: CASSQDFQGAADTQYF; CDR3 DNA: TGCGCCAGCAGCCAAGATTTCCAGGGGGCGGCAGATACGCAGTATTTT
J gene: TRBJ2-7; V gene: TRBV7-3; clone size: -; D gene: -; CDR3 protein: CASASAGGNYEQYF; CDR3 DNA: TGTGCCAGCGCAAGTGCAGGGGGGAACTACGAGCAGTACTTC
J gene: TRBJ2-6; V gene: TRBV24-1; clone size: -; D gene: -; CDR3 protein: CATRAPGANVLTF; CDR3 DNA: TGTGCCACCAGGGCCCCGGGGGCCAACGTCCTGACTTTC
J gene: TRBJ1-2; V gene: TRBV6-5; clone size: many; D gene: -; CDR3 protein: CASSYLGQGKGYGYTF; CDR3 DNA: TGTGCCAGCAGTTACCTGGGGCAGGGGAAGGGATATGGCTACACCTTC
J gene: TRBJ2-5; V gene: TRBV7-9; clone size: once; D gene: TRBD1; CDR3 protein: CASSLRTGVGQETQYF; CDR3 DNA: TGTGCCAGCAGCCTCCGGACAGGGGTAGGGCAAGAGACCCAGTACTTC
J gene: TRBJ2-3; V gene: TRBV20-1; clone size: many; D gene: -; CDR3 protein: CSASGAGNTDTQYF; CDR3 DNA: TGCAGTGCCTCTGGGGCCGGGAACACAGATACGCAGTATTTT
J gene: TRBJ2-2; V gene: TRBV5-1; clone size: many; D gene: TRBD1; CDR3 protein: CASSLEGGARTGELFF; CDR3 DNA: TGCGCCAGCAGCTTAGAAGGGGGCGCAAGGACCGGGGAGCTGTTTTTT
J gene: TRBJ2-5; V gene: TRBV15; clone size: few; D gene: -; CDR3 protein: CATSKSLTDQETQYF; CDR3 DNA: TGTGCCACCAGCAAAAGTCTCACAGACCAAGAGACCCAGTACTTC